Below are 25 T cell receptor beta chains sequenced from a single sample in a study of T cells in localized non-small cell lung cancer. Using immunoSEQ multiplex PCR, the repertoire was profiled, and TCRdb retains in-frame clones only, with some absent. Of tens of thousands of clones listed, roughly 86% are singletons. The sample consisted of peripheral blood, taken before any cancer treatment. These TCRs come from a female donor older than 55 with stage I squamous cell lung carcinoma.

The chain employs TRBV11-2 and TRBJ2-7, with TRBD2 as a possible D gene (5 bases). In germline, CDR1 is SGHAT, CDR2 FQNNGV. V was clipped by 4 bases and J by 3 bases, with 19 bases between them. The CDR3 sequence is 16 residues long. DNA of the CDR3: TGTGCCAGCAGCTCCGGCGGCGGAGCGGCGCGCTACGAGCAGTACTTC. It encodes CASSSGGGAARYEQYF.

The chain has TRBV7-2 and TRBJ2-7, with 15 bases fitting TRBD2. The V and J ends lost 5 bases and 3 bases, in that order; junction bases with no gene match: 2. The CDR3 covers 15 residues. In germline, CDR1 is SGHTA, CDR2 FQGNSA. CDR3: CASSPGLAGGYEQYF. The CDR3 DNA reads as TGTGCCAGCAGCCCGGGACTAGCGGGAGGCTACGAGCAGTACTTC.

CDR3 sequence reads: CASSLKGGSLRQPQHF. The CDR3 DNA sequence: TGTGCCAGCAGCTTGAAAGGAGGGAGTTTAAGGCAGCCCCAGCATTTT. The chain employs TRBV5-6 and TRBJ1-5, with D unresolved. Germline-derived CDR1 and CDR2 are SGHDT and YYEEEE. The V end was cut by 1 base, the J end by 7 bases, with 18 bases between. This CDR3 is built from 16 residues.

The table lists this clone with a count of one. The rearrangement links TRBV30 to TRBJ1-2; TRBD1 is a possible D gene (5 bases). Trimming took 1 base from V and 3 from J, leaving 18 bases between them. The CDR3 is 16 amino acids. Looked up from germline, CDR1 is GTSNPN and CDR2 is SVGIG (reference sequence). The CDR3 bases are TGTGCCTGGAGTGCTACCTTCGTGGGGGTTCACTATGGCTACACCTTC. Amino acids: CAWSATFVGVHYGYTF.

This clone appeared once. The chain joins TRBV5-4 to TRBJ2-5; 12 nucleotides align to TRBD2. CDR1 is SGHNT, CDR2 YYREEE, per germline (reference sequence). CDR3 length: 15 residues. The J segment lost 4 bases and the V segment lost 4 bases, leaving 5 bases of the junction unmatched. In DNA form, the CDR3 reads TGTGCCAGCAGCGTGACTAGCGGGAGAAGAGAGACCCAGTACTTC. This gives the protein CASSVTSGRRETQYF.

This chain joins TRBV7-2 and TRBJ2-3; no reliable D call. Trimming stripped 0 bases from V and 1 base from J, with 8 bases between. CDR1 is SGHTA and CDR2 is FQGNSA in the germline V gene. This CDR3 has 15 residues. The CDR3 here is CASSLAIGRTDTQYF. The CDR3 nucleotides are TGTGCCAGCAGCTTAGCAATAGGGCGCACAGATACGCAGTATTTT. Full variable domain (remainder filled in from reference TRBV7-2 and TRBJ2-3): GAGVSQSPSNKVTEKGKDVELRCDPISGHTALYWYRQSLGQGLEFLIYFQGNSAPDKSGLPSDRFSAERTGGSVSTLTIQRTQQEDSAVYLCASSLAIGRTDTQYFGPGTRLTVL.

The V gene is TRBV11-2, the J gene TRBJ2-5, with D tentatively TRBD1 or TRBD2 (5 bases each). The V end was cut by 5 bases, the J end by 0 bases, with 7 bases between. CDR1 and CDR2 from the germline V gene are SGHAT and FQNNGV. CDR3 length: 13 amino acids. Here the CDR3 reads CASSRGNQETQYF. CDR3 DNA sequence: TGTGCCAGCAGCCGGGGCAACCAAGAGACCCAGTACTTC. Drawing the rest from reference TRBV11-2 and TRBJ2-5, the complete variable domain is EAGVAQSPRYKIIEKRQSVAFWCNPISGHATLYWYQQILGQGPKLLIQFQNNGVVDDSQLPKDRFSAERLKGVDSTLKIQPAKLEDSAVYLCASSRGNQETQYFGPGTRLLVL.

V usage is TRBV5-1 and J usage is TRBJ2-7; D is unclear. Trimming removed 4 bases at V and 3 bases at J, with 5 bases between. Germline CDR1 reads SGHRS; CDR2 reads YFSETQ. This CDR3 has 11 amino acids. The CDR3 region has the DNA TGCGCCAGCAGCCTCGACTACGAGCAGTACTTC. Its translation: CASSLDYEQYF.

The chain couples TRBV20-1 to TRBJ2-7; D is unresolved. Trimming shortened V by 0 bases and J by 3 bases, and 3 bases separated the two germline ends. The germline CDR1 and CDR2 sequences are DFQATT and SNEGSKA (reference sequence). CDR3 size: 11 residues. CDR3 DNA: TGCAGTGCTAGAGAGGTCTACGAGCAGTACTTC. It encodes CSAREVYEQYF.

The sample holds one count of this clone. The chain combines TRBV5-1 with TRBJ1-2; D is perhaps TRBD1 (6 bases). Germline V gene sequence: CDR1 SGHRS, CDR2 YFSETQ. This CDR3 has 14 amino acids. Trimming pared 0 bases from V and 0 bases from J, leaving 6 bases between. The DNA of the CDR3 is TGCGCCAGCAGCTTGGACAGGGCTAACTATGGCTACACCTTC. It codes for CASSLDRANYGYTF.

This chain links TRBV5-1 with TRBJ2-1; 9 bases are shared with TRBD2. Per germline, CDR1 SGHRS and CDR2 YFSETQ. The CDR3 is made up of 17 amino acids. Unmatched junction bases numbered 11, after V lost 5 bases and J lost 2 bases. The CDR3 DNA reads as TGCGCCAGCAGAGGGCTAAATAGCGGGAGTACCTACAATGAGCAGTTCTTC. The encoded protein is CASRGLNSGSTYNEQFF.

The rearrangement joins TRBV9 to TRBJ2-2; possible D gene TRBD2, 5 bases. CDR3 size: 16 residues. Deletions cut 0 bases from V and 0 bases from J, with 9 bases between. Germline CDR1 SGDLS, CDR2 YYNGEE. The CDR3, as DNA: TGTGCCAGCAGCGTAGAGAGGGCCTCGAACACCGGGGAGCTGTTTTTT. The encoded protein is CASSVERASNTGELFF.

The chain joins TRBV5-1 to TRBJ2-1; 8 positions match TRBD2. Germline V gives CDR1 SGHRS, CDR2 YFSETQ. This CDR3 is built from 15 residues. The V gene end was trimmed by 4 bases and the J gene end by 4 bases; junction bases not matched to a gene: 7. The CDR3 loop is CASSPPGRGYNEQFF. The CDR3 bases are TGCGCCAGCAGCCCCCCCGGGAGGGGGTACAATGAGCAGTTCTTC.

This rearrangement joins TRBV7-9 to TRBJ1-2; D perhaps matches TRBD1 (5 bases). The V end lost 2 bases, the J end lost 8 bases, and 15 bases lay between the germline ends. This CDR3 spans 14 amino acids. CDR1 and CDR2 (germline): SEHNR, FQNEAQ (reference sequence). The CDR3 reads CASSLHLGDQGYTF. DNA of the CDR3: TGTGCCAGCAGCTTACATTTGGGGGACCAGGGCTACACCTTC.

The chain combines TRBV18 with TRBJ2-5; TRBD2 is a possible D gene (6 bases). V lost 5 bases, J lost 7 bases, and 14 bases lay in between. The CDR3 is 13 residues long. Per the germline V gene, CDR1 is KGHSH and CDR2 is LQKENI. The CDR3 DNA reads as TGTGCCAGCTCAGGGACTCAAGAAGGGACCCAGTACTTC. Translation: CASSGTQEGTQYF. The full variable domain, its missing parts supplied by reference TRBV18 and TRBJ2-5, is NAGVMQNPRHLVRRRGQEARLRCSPMKGHSHVYWYRQLPEEGLKFMVYLQKENIIDESGMPKERFSAEFPKEGPSILRIQQVVRGDSAAYFCASSGTQEGTQYFGPGTRLLVL.

The V gene is TRBV5-1, the J gene TRBJ2-3, with TRBD2 matching 10 bases. CDR3 length equals 19 residues. With V trimmed by 2 bases and J by 6 bases, 18 bases remained unmatched. The V gene's germline CDR1 is SGHRS and CDR2 YFSETQ. The CDR3 region is CASSLSGASAGGPGDTQYF. DNA of the CDR3: TGCGCCAGCAGCTTATCAGGGGCCTCAGCGGGAGGGCCAGGCGATACGCAGTATTTT.

In this sample, this clone turned up once. The genes are TRBV6-5 and TRBJ2-2; 8 bases are a match to TRBD2. There are 16 residues in the CDR3. Unmatched junction bases numbered 9, after V lost 4 bases and J lost 5 bases. The germline gives CDR1 MNHEY, CDR2 SVGAGI. The CDR3 loop reads CASSFGGAGGTGELFF. CDR3 bases: TGTGCCAGCAGTTTCGGGGGGGCGGGAGGTACCGGGGAGCTGTTTTTT.

The chain couples TRBV4-1 to TRBJ2-5; possibly TRBD1 for D (5 bases). V was shortened by 1 base and J by 0 bases, with 12 bases between the two germline ends. Germline lookup yields CDR1 MGHRA and CDR2 YSYEKL. This CDR3 has 16 amino acids. CDR3 nucleotides: TGCGCCAGCAGCCAAGGGGGCCAGCAGTACCAAGAGACCCAGTACTTC. Its translation is CASSQGGQQYQETQYF.

This chain links TRBV6-6 with TRBJ2-5, with D possibly matching TRBD2 (6 bases). V was cut by 6 bases and J by 1 base, with 15 bases left in between. Germline V gene sequence: CDR1 MNHNY, CDR2 SVGAGI (reference sequence). The CDR3 runs 15 residues. The CDR3 DNA reads TGTGCCAGCAGCATTAGCGGAACTTTCCAAGAGACCCAGTACTTC. Protein: CASSISGTFQETQYF.

The chain employs TRBV7-8 and TRBJ2-7; 10 bases map to TRBD1. Germline V gene lookup returns CDR1 SGHVS and CDR2 FQNEAQ. This CDR3 has 17 amino acids. Trimming took 1 base from V and 1 from J; bases not matched to a gene: 7. CDR3 nucleotides: TGTGCCAGCAGCTTAGGGACAGGGGGAAGCCGGTCCTACGAGCAGTACTTC. Amino acids: CASSLGTGGSRSYEQYF. Supplemented by reference TRBV7-8 and TRBJ2-7, the full variable domain reads GAGVSQSPRYKVAKRGQDVALRCDPISGHVSLFWYQQALGQGPEFLTYFQNEAQLDKSGLPSDRFFAERPEGSVSTLKIQRTQQEDSAVYLCASSLGTGGSRSYEQYFGPGTRLTVT.

The V call is TRBV6-5, the J call TRBJ2-1; D unresolved. This CDR3 region has 10 residues. The ends were cut back, 2 bases at V and 10 bases at J, with 3 bases in the middle. The V gene's germline CDR1 is MNHEY and CDR2 SVGAGI. DNA of the CDR3: TGTGCCAGCAGTTACGGGGAGCAGTTCTTC. It translates to CASSYGEQFF.

The rearrangement links TRBV5-1 to TRBJ2-5; TRBD2 agrees at 7 bases. The J segment lost 5 bases and the V segment lost 0 bases, leaving 7 bases of the junction unmatched. Germline V CDR1 and CDR2: SGHRS, YFSETQ. The length of the CDR3 is 15 residues. CDR3 amino acids: CASSLVAGEGETQYF. CDR3 in DNA: TGCGCCAGCAGCTTGGTTGCGGGAGAGGGGGAGACCCAGTACTTC.

Note on this clone: The junction does not match germline at one end; this may be a read error. The chain combines TRBV7-2 with TRBJ1-3; a possible D gene is TRBD1 (5 bases). The CDR3 is 15 residues long. Germline values: CDR1 SGHTA, CDR2 FQGNSA. CDR3 loop: CASRLAGQGGNTIYF. In nucleotides, the CDR3 is TGTGCCAGCAGGTTAGCAGGCCAGGGTGGAAACACCATATATTTT.

The chain combines TRBV19 with TRBJ2-4; D remains unclear. The CDR3 contains 15 residues. In germline, CDR1 is LNHDA, CDR2 SQIVND (reference sequence). Deletions cut 3 bases from V and 0 bases from J, with 9 bases between. The CDR3 region is CASSIITVAKNIQYF. For the CDR3, the DNA is TGTGCCAGTAGTATCATCACGGTAGCCAAAAACATTCAGTACTTC.

This clone occurred a few times. V and J are TRBV23-1 and TRBJ2-7; 11 bases align to TRBD1. TRBV23-1 falls under the ORF class, with uncertain function. The CDR3 totals 14 residues. The V and J ends lost 8 bases and 4 bases, in that order; junction bases with no gene match: 7. CDR3 bases: TGCGCCAGCGAGGACAGGGGGCAGGATTACGAGCAGTACTTC. Protein: CASEDRGQDYEQYF.